Listed below are T cell receptor beta chains from one sample, sequenced in a study of cytomegalovirus exposure and HLA in healthy donors. TCRdb's table, derived via immunoSEQ multiplex PCR, lists solely in-frame clones and lacks some. This sample contains around 100,000 clones. Sequencing was carried out using PBMCs. These receptors were taken from a man aged 35-49 years in good health and CMV-seropositive. Both conserved end residues are trimmed from each CDR3.

TRBV5-4	TRBJ2-2	ASSSRTGGSTGELF
TRBV28	TRBJ2-2	ASSLSGMNTGELF
TRBV28	TRBJ2-3	ASSLPSWTSGSTDTQY
TRBV7-9	TRBJ2-7	ASSLSGQGNNYEQY
TRBV5-1	TRBJ1-1	ASSSYISGQQNTEAF
TRBV11-3	TRBJ2-1	ASSPFTSGGEQF
TRBV5-4	TRBJ2-2	ASSRGGSGPSGELF
TRBV28	TRBJ2-7	ASSPQGYEQY
TRBV6-6	TRBJ2-7	ASSSIAGVVAYEQY
TRBV5-1	TRBJ2-7	ASRGTGGAYEQY
TRBV5-6	TRBJ2-2	ASSLDTGGNTGELF
TRBV5-4	TRBJ2-7	ASSYRGTYEQY
TRBV29-1	TRBJ2-1	SVDRVSYNEQF
TRBV4-1	TRBJ2-1	ASSQLTSGIYNEQF
TRBV5-6	TRBJ2-7	ASSSPGQGGTYEQY
TRBV7-2	TRBJ2-2	ASSLGQVANTGELF
TRBV2	TRBJ1-5	ASSEKGAGTGHYSNQPQH
TRBV12-2	TRBJ2-7	ASRLDERSTTRGSYEQY
TRBV19	TRBJ2-2	ASSIGGQRLF
TRBV6-6	TRBJ1-1	ASGSGELNTEAF
TRBV7-2	TRBJ1-4	ASTSPGATNEKLF
TRBV29-1	TRBJ2-6	SAVSGANVLT
TRBV28	TRBJ1-2	ASSFRAAYGYT
TRBV30	TRBJ1-2	AWSVGQGGSYGYT
TRBV4-1	TRBJ1-5	ASSQTGALQPQH
TRBV19	TRBJ2-1	ASSKGPAGGEQF
TRBV2	TRBJ1-1	ASSGDRVNTEAF
TRBV4-3	TRBJ2-7	ASSQDGTGSVHEQY
TRBV5-1	TRBJ1-1	ASSSGQGNTEAF
TRBV2	TRBJ1-5	ASRTDRTGARQPQH
TRBV6-5	TRBJ1-2	ASRSGGEGGYT
TRBV14	TRBJ1-1	ASSPRMNTEAF
TRBV19	TRBJ1-5	ASSTAWGGNQPQH
TRBV27	TRBJ2-3	ASTLGQGPGDTQY
TRBV5-6	TRBJ1-5	ASSLSVRGNQPQH
TRBV27	TRBJ2-7	ASSSPGTGSYEQY
TRBV6-5	TRBJ1-2	ASLKLGGHYGYT
TRBV19	TRBJ1-5	ASSIGQPDMPQH
TRBV6-6	TRBJ1-1	ASSYDGVPDTEAF
TRBV6-6	TRBJ2-7	ASSVRLYYEQY
TRBV5-1	TRBJ1-1	ASSRGGADEAF